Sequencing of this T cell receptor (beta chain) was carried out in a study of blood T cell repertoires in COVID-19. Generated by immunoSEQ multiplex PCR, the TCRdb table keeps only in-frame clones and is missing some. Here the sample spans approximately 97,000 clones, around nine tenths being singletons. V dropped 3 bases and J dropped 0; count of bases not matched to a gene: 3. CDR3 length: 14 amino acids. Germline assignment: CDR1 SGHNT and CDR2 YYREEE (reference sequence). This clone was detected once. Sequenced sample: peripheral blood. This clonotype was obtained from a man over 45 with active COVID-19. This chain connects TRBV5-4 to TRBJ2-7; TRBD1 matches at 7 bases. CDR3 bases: TGTGCCAGCAGCTGGGGACAGCTCTCCTACGAGCAGTACTTC. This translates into CASSWGQLSYEQYF.